One and the same sample provided the 29 T cell receptor beta chains below, sequenced in a study of cytomegalovirus exposure and HLA in healthy donors. Vbeta (60) and Jbeta (13) primers were used in the PCR. The assay was immunoSEQ multiplex PCR, and TCRdb's table has in-frame clones only and misses some. Here the sample spans over 150,000 clones, around 80% being singletons. Sequencing was performed on PBMCs. These receptors all come from a woman aged 25 to 39 in good health and CMV-seronegative.

This CDR3 is CASSFTLAGHEQYF. CDR3 sequence (DNA): TGTGCCAGCAGTTTTACACTAGCGGGTCACGAGCAGTACTTC. V is TRBV27 and J is TRBJ2-7; 9 bases align to TRBD2. This CDR3 spans 14 amino acids. Per germline, CDR1 MNHEY and CDR2 SMNVEV (reference sequence). The V and J ends lost 3 bases and 5 bases, in that order; junction bases with no gene match: 5.

This chain uses TRBV9 with TRBJ2-3; 8 bases match TRBD2. The CDR3 runs 16 residues. Germline CDR1 reads SGDLS; CDR2 reads YYNGEE. J lost 8 bases, V lost 4 bases, and 15 bases had no gene match. Written as DNA, the CDR3 is TGTGCCAGCAGCCCGGGGGGGGTAGCGGGGCAATTTACGCAGTATTTT. This sequence encodes CASSPGGVAGQFTQYF.

The V call is TRBV19, the J call TRBJ1-5, with D tentatively TRBD1 (5 bases). Germline-derived CDR1 and CDR2 are LNHDA and SQIVND (reference sequence). The CDR3 loop spans 15 amino acids. V was clipped by 8 bases and J by 1 base, with 15 bases between them. The CDR3 is CASSGFPRSNQPQHF. CDR3 bases: TGTGCCAGTTCAGGGTTTCCCAGGAGCAATCAGCCCCAGCATTTT.

CDR3 DNA: TGTGCCAGCAGCCCCGGCGGGGATATGTGGGATGGCTACACCTTC. This codes for CASSPGGDMWDGYTF. The rearrangement uses TRBV7-2 and TRBJ1-2; D is uncertain. Germline values: CDR1 SGHTA, CDR2 FQGNSA. The CDR3 is 15 residues long. Trimming cost V 5 bases and J 6 bases, with 19 bases left between them.

This chain's CDR3 is CASSAFNRGGYNEQFF. The CDR3 DNA reads TGTGCCAGCAGTGCCTTTAACAGGGGTGGGTACAATGAGCAGTTCTTC. This chain links TRBV27 with TRBJ2-1; 7 bases are shared with TRBD1. V shed 5 bases and J 4 bases; nucleotides not matched to a gene: 11. This CDR3 is built from 16 residues. In germline, CDR1 is MNHEY, CDR2 SMNVEV (reference sequence).

The gene calls are TRBV4-1 and TRBJ2-1; 7 bases map to TRBD2. Germline CDR1 MGHRA, CDR2 YSYEKL. The CDR3 is 16 amino acids. Germline trimming cut 4 bases from V and 5 bases from J; bases unmatched to any gene: 11. The CDR3: CASSPRRGLRDNEQFF. CDR3 DNA: TGCGCCAGCAGCCCCCGCCGGGGACTAAGGGACAATGAGCAGTTCTTC.

The V gene is TRBV6-5, the J gene TRBJ1-4, with 9 bases lining up with TRBD1. The germline gives CDR1 MNHEY, CDR2 SVGAGI. V was clipped by 7 bases and J by 7 bases; unmatched bases: 4. The CDR3 sequence is 13 residues long. The CDR3, as DNA: TGTGCCAGCAAGGGACAGGGAGTTGAAAAACTGTTTTTT. Its protein product is CASKGQGVEKLFF.

Here the CDR3 DNA reads TGTGCCACCAGCAGGCAGCGGGGGGTCACAGATACGCAGTATTTT. Translation gives CATSRQRGVTDTQYF. The J gene is TRBJ2-3, the V gene TRBV15; 9 bases are a match to TRBD2. CDR1 is LNHNV, CDR2 YYDKDF, per germline (reference sequence). This CDR3 is 15 amino acids long. J gave up 2 bases and V 3 bases, and 3 bases lay outside the gene matches.

The rearrangement joins TRBV9 to TRBJ1-3, with TRBD1 matching 9 bases. Germline assignment: CDR1 SGDLS and CDR2 YYNGEE. CDR3 length: 18 residues. With 0 bases clipped from V and 2 bases from J, the junction kept 9 bases outside the gene matches. CDR3 nucleotide sequence: TGTGCCAGCAGCGTAGACCCAACTAACAGGGGGCCTGGAAACACCATATATTTT. Translated, it gives CASSVDPTNRGPGNTIYF.

The chain carries TRBV6-1 and TRBJ1-5; 11 positions match TRBD1. The germline V gene has CDR1 MNHNS and CDR2 SASEGT. V was clipped by 4 bases and J by 0 bases; unmatched bases: 8. CDR3 length: 18 residues. CDR3 protein: CASSAGTGGPYSNQPQHF. For the CDR3, the DNA is TGTGCCAGCAGTGCTGGGACAGGGGGACCGTATAGCAATCAGCCCCAGCATTTT.

This chain joins TRBV19 and TRBJ1-6; 9 bases align to TRBD1. V trimming: 3 bases; J trimming: 11 bases; junction bases outside the gene matches: 14. The CDR3 sequence is 17 residues long. Germline V gene data show CDR1 as LNHDA and CDR2 as SQIVND (reference sequence). For the CDR3, the DNA is TGTGCCAGTAGTATCCGGGACAGGGCAACTCCGGCGACACCCCTCCACTTT. This encodes CASSIRDRATPATPLHF. Looking up the rest from reference TRBV19 and TRBJ1-6 gives the full variable domain: DGGITQSPKYLFRKEGQNVTLSCEQNLNHDAMYWYRQDPGQGLRLIYYSQIVNDFQKGDIAEGYSVSREKKESFPLTVTSAQKNPTAFYLCASSIRDRATPATPLHFGNGTRLTVT.

The gene calls are TRBV28 and TRBJ1-1; D is uncertain. The CDR3 totals 13 residues. V dropped 5 bases and J dropped 8 bases, with 15 bases sitting between them. CDR1 and CDR2 from the germline V gene are MDHEN and SYDVKM. The CDR3 protein is CASSVMQRGEAFF. CDR3 DNA sequence: TGTGCCAGCAGTGTCATGCAGAGAGGGGAAGCTTTCTTT.

The V and J genes are TRBV19 and TRBJ2-2; TRBD2 aligns across 8 bases. Trimming removed 7 bases from V and 1 base from J; junction bases left unmatched: 5. Germline V gene data show CDR1 as LNHDA and CDR2 as SQIVND (reference sequence). This CDR3 spans 15 amino acids. This CDR3 is CASMEAGGNTGELFF. As DNA, the CDR3 is TGTGCCAGTATGGAGGCGGGAGGGAACACCGGGGAGCTGTTTTTT.

CDR3: CSVEVSRGAGGLSTGELFF. CDR3 coding DNA: TGCAGCGTTGAAGTCAGCCGGGGGGCGGGGGGGCTCAGCACCGGGGAGCTGTTTTTT. The chain has TRBV29-1 and TRBJ2-2, with 9 bases that match TRBD2. Trimming took 1 base from V and 4 from J; bases not matched to a gene: 16. The germline CDR1 and CDR2 sequences are SQVTM and ANQGSEA. This CDR3 is 19 amino acids long.

The J gene is TRBJ2-1, the V gene TRBV28; 7 bases are a match to TRBD1. Germline loops: CDR1 MDHEN, CDR2 SYDVKM. This CDR3 comprises 15 residues. Losses at the gene ends were 5 bases for V and 4 bases for J; bases not matched to a gene: 8. CDR3 coding DNA: TGTGCCAGCAGTAAACAGGGGTTGGGATACAATGAGCAGTTCTTC. Translating it yields CASSKQGLGYNEQFF.

The genes are TRBV2 and TRBJ2-1; D possibly corresponds to TRBD1 (5 bases). CDR1 and CDR2 from the germline V gene are SNHLY and FYNNEI. The germline V and J ends were trimmed by 1 base and 9 bases, with 13 bases remaining between them. The CDR3 contains 14 residues. For the CDR3, the DNA is TGTGCCAGCAGTGAAGTTCAGGGCTTTGGTGAGCAGTTCTTC. It yields the protein CASSEVQGFGEQFF. Together with reference TRBV2 and TRBJ2-1, the CDR3 gives the full variable domain: EPEVTQTPSHQVTQMGQEVILRCVPISNHLYFYWYRQILGQKVEFLVSFYNNEISEKSEIFDDQFSVERPDGSNFTLKIRSTKLEDSAMYFCASSEVQGFGEQFFGPGTRLTVL.

The chain joins TRBV4-1 to TRBJ2-7; D is possibly TRBD2 (6 bases). Germline CDR1 is MGHRA and CDR2 is YSYEKL. This CDR3 contains 16 residues. V lost 4 bases and J lost 2, with 18 bases in between. CDR3 sequence: CASSPNPGTATYEQYF. In nucleotides, the CDR3 is TGCGCCAGCAGCCCCAACCCCGGGACTGCAACCTACGAGCAGTACTTC.

CDR3 nucleotides: TGTGCCATCAGCCCTACAGGGGGCGATCAGCCCCAGCATTTT. Residues: CAISPTGGDQPQHF. The rearrangement uses TRBV10-3 and TRBJ1-5, with 9 positions matching TRBD1. CDR1 is ENHRY, CDR2 SYGVKD, per germline. This CDR3 contains 14 residues. The ends lost 6 bases at V and 5 bases at J; junction bases unmatched: 5.

The chain couples TRBV21-1 to TRBJ1-2; TRBD1, the table's D call, lacks a check against the DNA. TRBV21-1 is a known pseudogene. This CDR3 spans 16 amino acids. CDR3 nucleotide sequence: TGTGCCAGCAGCCCAGGGGGACTCGCGCGGGGCTATGGCTACACCTTC. Encoded protein: CASSPGGLARGYGYTF.

CDR3 nucleotides: TGTGCCATCAGTGACTTCGCGCGAGAGACCCAGTACTTC. Protein product: CAISDFARETQYF. The V call is TRBV10-3, the J call TRBJ2-5; D remains unclear. This CDR3 is built from 13 residues. V dropped 3 bases and J dropped 4 bases, with 9 bases sitting between them. Germline CDR1 and CDR2: ENHRY and SYGVKD.

The rearrangement joins TRBV4-3 to TRBJ2-4; 9 bases are shared with TRBD2. The CDR3 totals 15 residues. Germline V gene data show CDR1 as LGHNA and CDR2 as YSLEER. The V gene end was trimmed by 1 base and the J gene end by 6 bases; junction bases not matched to a gene: 4. Here the CDR3 DNA reads TGCGCCAGCAGCCAAGCTTCACTAGCGGGAAACATTCAGTACTTC. This translates into CASSQASLAGNIQYF.

The gene calls are TRBV19 and TRBJ1-1; tentatively, D is TRBD1 (5 bases). The CDR3 is 14 residues long. V lost 1 base to trimming and J lost 1 base, with 7 bases between them. Germline-derived CDR1 and CDR2 are LNHDA and SQIVND (reference sequence). CDR3 loop: CASSIVTGNTEAFF. The CDR3 DNA sequence: TGTGCCAGTAGTATAGTTACAGGGAACACTGAAGCTTTCTTT.

This sequence joins TRBV14 and TRBJ2-3, with a possible D match to TRBD2 (5 bases). The CDR3 totals 12 residues. Germline V gene data show CDR1 as SGHDN and CDR2 as FVKESK. Trimming cost V 0 bases and J 10 bases, with 8 bases left between them. CDR3 protein: CASSQDLAAQYF. CDR3 nucleotide sequence: TGTGCCAGCAGCCAAGATCTAGCAGCGCAGTATTTT. The variable domain in full, with the rest retrieved from reference TRBV14 and TRBJ2-3, is EAGVTQFPSHSVIEKGQTVTLRCDPISGHDNLYWYRRVMGKEIKFLLHFVKESKQDESGMPNNRFLAERTGGTYSTLKVQPAELEDSGVYFCASSQDLAAQYFGPGTRLTVL.

With respect to this clone: Mismatch with germline at one junction end may stem from a read error. The gene calls are TRBV28 and TRBJ2-4; a weak D match, TRBD2 (5 bases). There are 15 residues in the CDR3. CDR1 is MDHEN and CDR2 is SYDVKM in the germline V gene. CDR3 nucleotide sequence: TGTGCCAGCAGTCTCGGAGGTACGGCCAAAAACAGTCAGTACTTC. Translated, it gives CASSLGGTAKNSQYF.

The chain is built from TRBV6-6 and TRBJ1-2, with 9 bases matching TRBD1. J lost 3 bases, V lost 5 bases, and 10 bases had no gene match. This CDR3 comprises 16 residues. Germline V gene data show CDR1 as MNHNY and CDR2 as SVGAGI (reference sequence). CDR3 bases: TGTGCCAGCAGTAGGGGACAGGGTATCCAGGACTATGGCTACACCTTC. It encodes CASSRGQGIQDYGYTF.

On this clone: One junction end disagrees with the germline gene, perhaps due to a read error. V usage is TRBV7-9 and J usage is TRBJ2-5; 10 bases agree with TRBD1. The CDR3 totals 15 residues. Germline CDR1 reads SEHNR; CDR2 reads FQNEAQ (reference sequence). The CDR3 sequence: CSSSVLTGGGQTQYF. The CDR3 DNA reads as TGTTCCAGCAGCGTCCTGACAGGGGGCGGACAGACCCAGTACTTC.

This clone was picked up one time. V usage is TRBV5-1 and J usage is TRBJ2-2, with 9 bases aligning to TRBD1. After removal of 1 base from V and 10 bases from J, the junction contained 2 bases not matched to a gene. This CDR3 comprises 13 residues. CDR1 is SGHRS and CDR2 is YFSETQ in the germline V gene. CDR3 bases: TGCGCCAGCAGCTTGCGGACAGGGGAGGAGCTGTTTTTT. Protein product: CASSLRTGEELFF.

This chain connects TRBV11-2 to TRBJ2-5; D is unresolved. Trimming pared 1 base from V and 11 bases from J, leaving 14 bases between. The CDR3 loop spans 13 amino acids. The germline V gene encodes CDR1 SGHAT and CDR2 FQNNGV. The CDR3 region has the DNA TGTGCCAGCAGCTTAGGTACCCCTGGCCTGCAGTACTTC. Amino acids: CASSLGTPGLQYF.

V gene TRBV7-2 combines with J gene TRBJ2-7; tentatively, D is TRBD1 (5 bases). Germline assignment: CDR1 SGHTA and CDR2 FQGNSA. CDR3 length: 12 residues. With 5 bases removed from V and 9 bases from J, the gap between germline ends came to 14 bases. CDR3 sequence reads: CASSAAQGGQYF. CDR3 DNA: TGTGCCAGCAGCGCCGCGCAGGGTGGGCAGTACTTC.